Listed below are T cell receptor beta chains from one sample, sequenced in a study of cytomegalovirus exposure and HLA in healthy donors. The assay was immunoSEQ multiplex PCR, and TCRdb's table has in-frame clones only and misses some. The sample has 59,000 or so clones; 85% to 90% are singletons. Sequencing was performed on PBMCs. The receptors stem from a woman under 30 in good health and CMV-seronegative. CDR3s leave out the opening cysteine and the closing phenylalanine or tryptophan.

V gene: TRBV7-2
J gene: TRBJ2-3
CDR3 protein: ASSFSGTGPDTQY

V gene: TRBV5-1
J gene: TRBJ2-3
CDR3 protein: ASSLGTGGGTDTQY

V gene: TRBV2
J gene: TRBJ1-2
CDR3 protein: ASSPRGRNYGYT

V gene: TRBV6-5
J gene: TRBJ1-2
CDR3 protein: ASRETTGNYGYT

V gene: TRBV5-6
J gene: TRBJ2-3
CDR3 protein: ASSLLTDTQY

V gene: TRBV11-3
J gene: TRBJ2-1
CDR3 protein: ASSLGDSGGANEQF

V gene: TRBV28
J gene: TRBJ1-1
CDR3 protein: ASSLWGGMNTEAF

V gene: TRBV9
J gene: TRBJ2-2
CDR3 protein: ASNFRGEGELF

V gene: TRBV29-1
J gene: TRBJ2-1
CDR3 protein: SVGGLADNEQF

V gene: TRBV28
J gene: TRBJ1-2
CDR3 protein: ASTRGYYGYT

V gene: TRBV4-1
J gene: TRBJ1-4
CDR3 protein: ASSQPDRLNEKLF

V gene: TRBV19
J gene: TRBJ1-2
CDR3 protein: ASRHQGGTGYT

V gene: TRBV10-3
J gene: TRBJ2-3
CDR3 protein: AISESQGRGPDTQY

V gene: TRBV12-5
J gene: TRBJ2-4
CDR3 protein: ASGPPGLAKNIQY

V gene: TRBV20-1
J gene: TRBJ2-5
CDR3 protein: SAVREETQY

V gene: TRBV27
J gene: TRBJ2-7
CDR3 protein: ASSTRSGGSYEQY

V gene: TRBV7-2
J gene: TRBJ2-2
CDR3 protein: ASSFISGVGTGELF

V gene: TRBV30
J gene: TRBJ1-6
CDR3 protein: AWMAVLDSPLH

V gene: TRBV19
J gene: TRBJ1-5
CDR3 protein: ASSDNRNQPQH

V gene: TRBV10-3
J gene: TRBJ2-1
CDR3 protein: AISSAPSGGAGEQF

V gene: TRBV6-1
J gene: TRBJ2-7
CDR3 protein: ASRLAGWNEQY

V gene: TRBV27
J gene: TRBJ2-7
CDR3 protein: ASKEGASYEQY

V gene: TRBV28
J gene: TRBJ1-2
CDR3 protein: ASSPWDSLSPRGYT

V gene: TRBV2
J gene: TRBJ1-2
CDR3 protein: ASSEAANYGYT

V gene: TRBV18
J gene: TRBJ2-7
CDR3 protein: ASSLDYYEQY

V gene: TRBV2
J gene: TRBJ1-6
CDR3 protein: ATRQEHNSPLH

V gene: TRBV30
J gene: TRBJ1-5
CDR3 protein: AWSVGTGFQPQH

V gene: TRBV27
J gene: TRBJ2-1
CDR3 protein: ASSHGLAHEQF

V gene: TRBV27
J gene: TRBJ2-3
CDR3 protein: ASSATGATDTQY

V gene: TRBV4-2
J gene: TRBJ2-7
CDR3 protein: ASSQDRDRGWEQY

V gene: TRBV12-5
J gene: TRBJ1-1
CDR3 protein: ASGFWTGYNTEAF

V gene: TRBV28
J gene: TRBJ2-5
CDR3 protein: ASSFLAGGPGETQY

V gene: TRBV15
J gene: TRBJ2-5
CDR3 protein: ATSRASGGTIQETQY

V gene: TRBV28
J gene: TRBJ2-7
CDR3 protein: ASSFIERGTSGSEGPEQY